Sequencing of this T cell receptor beta chain was carried out in a study of T cell changes during pregnancy in multiple sclerosis. Clones were read by immunoSEQ multiplex PCR, and TCRdb kept only the in-frame ones, dropping some. This table holds some 130,000 clones, around 95% found once. The sample in question was peripheral blood, obtained after pregnancy. The source of this sequence is a female donor with multiple sclerosis, enrolled in a pregnancy study.

The CDR3 is CASSMTSEKFNEQFF. The CDR3 bases are TGTGCCAGCAGTATGACTAGCGAAAAGTTCAATGAGCAGTTCTTC. This chain joins TRBV27 and TRBJ2-1; 8 positions agree with TRBD2. Germline assignment: CDR1 MNHEY and CDR2 SMNVEV (reference sequence). The J segment lost 6 bases and the V segment lost 5 bases, leaving 9 bases of the junction unmatched. The CDR3 loop spans 15 amino acids.